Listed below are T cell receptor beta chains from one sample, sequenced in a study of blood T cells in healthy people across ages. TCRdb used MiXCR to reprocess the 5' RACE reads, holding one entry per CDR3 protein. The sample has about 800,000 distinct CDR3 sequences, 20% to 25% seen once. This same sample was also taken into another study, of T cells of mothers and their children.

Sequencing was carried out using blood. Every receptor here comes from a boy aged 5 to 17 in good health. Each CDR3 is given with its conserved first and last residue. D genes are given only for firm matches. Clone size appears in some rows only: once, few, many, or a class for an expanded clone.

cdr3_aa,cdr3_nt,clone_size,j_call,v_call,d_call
CASKGWNQETQYF,TGTGCCAGCAAGGGTTGGAATCAAGAGACCCAGTACTTC,NA,TRBJ2-5,TRBV7-8,NA
CSVVGTTSGANVLTF,TGCAGCGTTGTGGGCACCACCTCTGGGGCCAACGTCCTGACTTTC,few,TRBJ2-6,TRBV29-1,NA
CASSSLAGGTNEQFF,TGTGCCAGCAGCTCACTAGCGGGAGGGACGAATGAGCAGTTCTTC,NA,TRBJ2-1,TRBV5-4,TRBD2
CASSQVMGVGSPLHF,TGCGCCAGCAGCCAAGTAATGGGGGTTGGTTCACCCCTCCACTTT,few,TRBJ1-6,TRBV4-3,NA
CACKAGAEGETQYF,TGTGCCTGCAAAGCGGGGGCGGAAGGAGAGACCCAGTACTTC,few,TRBJ2-5,TRBV12-3/TRBV12-4,TRBD2
CASSPGTGTGNTIYF,TGTGCCAGCAGCCCCGGGACAGGGACTGGAAACACCATATATTTT,NA,TRBJ1-3,TRBV7-3,TRBD1
CSAPPGLTRTDTQYF,TGCAGTGCCCCACCGGGACTCACCCGCACAGATACGCAGTATTTT,few,TRBJ2-3,TRBV20-1,NA
CSVVLGPAYEQYF,TGCAGCGTTGTGTTAGGGCCCGCTTACGAGCAGTACTTC,few,TRBJ2-7,TRBV29-1,NA
CASSYVRGRINEKLFF,TGTGCCAGCAGTTACGTAAGGGGCCGCATAAATGAAAAACTGTTTTTT,few,TRBJ1-4,TRBV6-2/TRBV6-3,NA
CASSLEGAAYGYTF,TGTGCCAGCAGTCTCGAAGGGGCTGCCTATGGCTACACCTTC,NA,TRBJ1-2,TRBV7-8,NA
CASSLHREGETQHF,TGCGCCAGCAGCTTGCACAGGGAAGGAGAGACCCAGCACTTC,few,TRBJ2-5,TRBV5-1,NA
CASSETQAPDTQYF,TGTGCCAGCAGTGAAACTCAAGCCCCAGATACGCAGTATTTT,NA,TRBJ2-3,TRBV28,NA
CASRTGTGFQETQYF,TGTGCCAGCAGAACGGGGACAGGCTTTCAAGAGACCCAGTACTTC,few,TRBJ2-5,TRBV2,TRBD1
CASSLDPGANVLTF,TGTGCCAGCAGCTTAGACCCCGGGGCCAACGTCCTGACTTTC,few,TRBJ2-6,TRBV7-6,NA
CASRPPGDTDTQYF,TGCGCCAGCAGACCCCCGGGGGACACAGATACGCAGTATTTT,NA,TRBJ2-3,TRBV5-1,NA
CASSLSGTFYYEQYF,TGTGCCAGCAGCTTATCGGGGACATTCTATTACGAGCAGTACTTC,few,TRBJ2-7,TRBV7-2,NA
CASRQGANNHYGYTF,TGTGCCAGCAGACAGGGGGCGAATAACCACTATGGCTACACCTTC,few,TRBJ1-2,TRBV28,TRBD1
CASSQAVNSNQPQHF,TGCGCCAGCAGCCAAGCGGTCAATAGCAATCAGCCCCAGCATTTT,NA,TRBJ1-5,TRBV4-3,NA
CASSLSVFPYEQYF,TGTGCCAGCAGTTTATCCGTCTTCCCCTACGAGCAGTACTTC,once,TRBJ2-7,TRBV28,NA
CASSQVSSGNYEQYF,TGCGCCAGCAGCCAAGTCTCCAGCGGGAACTACGAGCAGTACTTC,NA,TRBJ2-7,TRBV4-1,TRBD2
CASSFTGGTQPQHF,TGTGCCAGCAGCTTTACGGGGGGCACTCAGCCCCAGCATTTT,NA,TRBJ1-5,TRBV7-2,NA
CASSTQGLGEKLFF,TGTGCCAGCAGCACCCAGGGGTTGGGTGAAAAACTGTTTTTT,NA,TRBJ1-4,TRBV5-4,NA
CSVEGQGRETQYF,TGCAGCGTTGAGGGGCAGGGCAGGGAGACCCAGTACTTC,NA,TRBJ2-5,TRBV29-1,NA
CASSPIGTGVETQYF,TGTGCCAGCTCACCAATCGGGACAGGGGTAGAGACCCAGTACTTC,NA,TRBJ2-5,TRBV18,TRBD1
CASSLGSVLNTEAFF,TGTGCCAGCAGCTTAGGATCGGTTCTTAACACTGAAGCTTTCTTT,NA,TRBJ1-1,TRBV7-9,NA
CASSRRPITNEKLFF,TGTGCCAGCAGCCGGCGCCCGATAACTAATGAAAAACTGTTTTTT,NA,TRBJ1-4,TRBV14,NA
CARDRAEQYF,TGTGCCAGAGACAGGGCCGAGCAGTACTTC,few,TRBJ2-7,TRBV11-2,TRBD1
CASTLRPAGGGEQYF,TGTGCCAGCACCCTCCGCCCAGCGGGGGGCGGCGAGCAGTACTTC,NA,TRBJ2-7,TRBV28,TRBD2
CASSLAHITGGSTYEQYF,TGTGCCAGCAGCTTAGCGCATATCACTGGCGGGAGTACCTACGAGCAGTACTTC,few,TRBJ2-7,TRBV7-2,TRBD2
CASSHGRTEAFF,TGCGCCAGCAGCCACGGACGTACTGAAGCTTTCTTT,NA,TRBJ1-1,TRBV4-1,NA
CSAHDSGRGTGEQFF,TGCAGTGCTCACGATAGCGGGAGGGGTACGGGAGAGCAGTTCTTC,NA,TRBJ2-1,TRBV20-1,TRBD2
CASSLKTGGVDNEQFF,TGTGCCAGCAGCCTTAAGACAGGGGGCGTCGACAATGAGCAGTTCTTC,few,TRBJ2-1,TRBV7-3,TRBD1
CASSLTGLAYEQYF,TGTGCCAGCAGTCTCACGGGACTAGCCTACGAGCAGTACTTC,many,TRBJ2-7,TRBV28,TRBD2
CASSTPGLAASYNEQFF,TGTGCCAGCAGTACACCGGGACTAGCGGCCTCCTACAATGAGCAGTTCTTC,many,TRBJ2-1,TRBV28,TRBD2
CASSPSGLYSYEQYF,TGTGCCAGCAGCCCCTCGGGACTTTACTCCTACGAGCAGTACTTC,NA,TRBJ2-7,TRBV4-2,NA
CASSMPGQSNYGYTF,TGTGCCAGCAGCATGCCGGGACAGAGTAACTATGGCTACACCTTC,NA,TRBJ1-2,TRBV7-9,TRBD1
CASSLSGDTYYEQYF,TGTGCCAGCAGTTTAAGTGGGGACACCTACTACGAGCAGTACTTC,NA,TRBJ2-7,TRBV27,NA
CASSLSAGLITYEQYF,TGTGCCAGCAGTTTATCGGCGGGACTCATTACCTACGAGCAGTACTTC,few,TRBJ2-7,TRBV27,NA
CSVEKTPNTGELFF,TGCAGCGTTGAAAAGACGCCGAACACCGGGGAGCTGTTTTTT,NA,TRBJ2-2,TRBV29-1,NA
CASSSHSGNQETQYF,TGTGCCAGCAGCTCCCATAGCGGAAACCAAGAGACCCAGTACTTC,NA,TRBJ2-5,TRBV7-2,NA
CASSLHGSNEQFF,TGTGCCAGCAGTTTACACGGGAGCAATGAGCAGTTCTTC,few,TRBJ2-1,TRBV27,NA
CSARQGGRNTEAFF,TGCAGCGCTCGACAGGGTGGGCGGAACACTGAAGCTTTCTTT,NA,TRBJ1-1,TRBV29-1,TRBD1
CSARFEGNTEAFF,TGCAGTGCTAGATTTGAGGGGAACACTGAAGCTTTCTTT,NA,TRBJ1-1,TRBV20-1,NA
CASRPGMRGTDTQYF,TGTGCCAGCAGACCAGGGATGAGGGGCACAGATACGCAGTATTTT,NA,TRBJ2-3,TRBV12-3/TRBV12-4,NA
CSARKVYSGSPGELFF,TGCAGTGCTAGAAAAGTGTATAGCGGGAGCCCCGGGGAGCTGTTTTTT,NA,TRBJ2-2,TRBV20-1,TRBD2
CASSVRDRVHEQSF,TGTGCCAGCAGCGTACGGGACAGGGTCCATGAGCAGTCCTTC,NA,TRBJ2-1,TRBV5-5,TRBD1
CASSTSTTDTQYF,TGTGCCAGCAGCACTAGTACCACAGATACGCAGTATTTT,NA,TRBJ2-3,TRBV11-3,NA
CASSRLAGNFDTQYF,TGCGCCAGCAGTCGACTAGCGGGGAATTTTGATACGCAGTATTTT,NA,TRBJ2-3,TRBV10-2,TRBD2